The subject of this entry is one TCR beta chain. TCRdb's table, derived via immunoSEQ multiplex PCR, lists solely in-frame clones and lacks some. The sample holds about 200,000 clones; approximately 86% are singletons and the top ten take about 3.8%. The sample belongs to a study of blood T cell repertoires in COVID-19. Study-wide context: The analysed material was cDNA or gDNA that came from T cells, B-cell-depleted T cells, or PBMCs.

The CDR3 totals 14 residues. CDR1 and CDR2 (germline): SGHTA, FQGTGA. V was cut by 0 bases and J by 6 bases, with 10 bases left in between. This receptor was identified in a woman in her forties with acute COVID-19. The chain links TRBV7-3 to TRBJ2-3; D is uncertain. The sequencing sample was made of PBMCs or T cells enriched from blood (not recorded which). This CDR3 is CASSLTHSPDTQYF. For the CDR3, the DNA is TGTGCCAGCAGCTTAACCCACAGTCCCGATACGCAGTATTTT.